One sample yielded the 7 T cell receptor beta chains listed below, sequenced in a study of T cells in Graves' hyperthyroidism and ophthalmopathy. RNA transcripts gave rise to amplified TCR beta CDR3 regions. Using the HTBI primer set, a first-round RT-PCR was run on the TCR CDR3. TCRdb processed the multiplex PCR reads anew with MiXCR; each CDR3 protein has one entry. The table lists roughly 800,000 distinct CDR3 sequences, about 38% of them singletons, with 7.5% to 9.5% in the top ten. The sequenced sample consisted of blood. The receptors were sampled from a man aged 18 to 30 with Graves' hyperthyroidism.

Turning to this clonotype: Because the CDR3 is missing its conserved closing phenylalanine or tryptophan, this is likely a read error. V is TRBV7-9 and J is TRBJ2-7; D gene unclear. In germline, CDR1 is SEHNR, CDR2 FQNEAQ (reference sequence). CDR3 size: 14 residues. Trimming took off 3 bases at V and 4 bases at J, with 13 bases between the two ends. The CDR3 loop reads CASSLAGWVYEQYL. The DNA for the CDR3 is TGTGCCAGCAGCTTGGCAGGATGGGTTTACGAGCAGTACCTC.

A word on this clonotype: A much larger clone differs by one base, so this may be a read error. It is likely a read error, because the conserved phenylalanine at the end of the CDR3 is missing. This chain joins TRBV24-1 and TRBJ2-7; D is unresolved. V was cut by 5 bases and J by 4 bases, with 5 bases left in between. The CDR3 loop spans 11 amino acids. CDR1 and CDR2 from the germline V gene are KGHDR and SFDVKD. This chain's CDR3 is CATSADYEQYL. CDR3 nucleotides: TGTGCCACCAGTGCCGATTACGAGCAGTACCTC.

The genes are TRBV20-1 and TRBJ2-7; 9 nucleotides align to TRBD2. V lost 3 bases to trimming and J lost 8 bases; unmatched junction nucleotides: 11. The CDR3 runs 14 residues. Germline CDR1 DFQATT, CDR2 SNEGSKA (reference sequence). The DNA for the CDR3 is TGCAGTGCTAGTAGCGTAGCGGGGGTCCACAAGCAGTACTTC. It translates to CSASSVAGVHKQYF.

This clonotype was seen only a few times. The chain has TRBV2 and TRBJ2-2; no definite D call. V was cut by 10 bases and J by 6 bases, with 12 bases left in between. This CDR3 is 12 amino acids long. Germline-derived CDR1 and CDR2 are SNHLY and FYNNEI. The CDR3 DNA follows: TGTGCCACCAAAGAAGGAGCCGGGGAGCTGTTTTTT. It codes for CATKEGAGELFF. The full variable domain, rest sourced from reference TRBV2 and TRBJ2-2, is EPEVTQTPSHQVTQMGQEVILRCVPISNHLYFYWYRQILGQKVEFLVSFYNNEISEKSEIFDDQFSVERPDGSNFTLKIRSTKLEDSAMYFCATKEGAGELFFGEGSRLTVL.

This clonotype occurred many times. The CDR3 region has the DNA TGTGCCAGCAGCTTGGGGACACAGAGAAACACCATATATTTT. Translated: CASSLGTQRNTIYF. The rearrangement links TRBV7-8 to TRBJ1-3; D might be TRBD1 (6 bases). Trimming removed 3 bases from V and 5 bases from J, with 11 bases in between. The length of the CDR3 is 14 residues. Germline-derived CDR1 and CDR2 are SGHVS and FQNEAQ.

As for this clonotype: The junction differs from germline at one of its ends, possibly a read error. The V gene is TRBV7-9, the J gene TRBJ1-1; the D gene is possibly TRBD1 (6 bases). This CDR3 comprises 12 residues. The germline V gene has CDR1 SEHNR and CDR2 FQNEAQ (reference sequence). CDR3: CASTRGGTGAFF. CDR3 bases: TGTGCCAGCACGAGGGGGGGGACTGGAGCTTTCTTT.

CDR3 sequence reads: CSSRDTSPLEAFF. Written as DNA, the CDR3 is TGCAGCTCCCGGGACACCTCCCCACTTGAAGCTTTCTTT. This chain connects TRBV29-1 to TRBJ1-1; a possible D gene is TRBD1 (6 bases). The V and J ends lost 8 bases and 7 bases respectively, with 20 bases between them. This CDR3 comprises 13 residues. Germline-derived CDR1 and CDR2 are SQVTM and ANQGSEA. Full variable domain (outside the CDR3, taken from reference TRBV29-1 and TRBJ1-1): SAVISQKPSRDICQRGTSLTIQCQVDSQVTMMFWYRQQPGQSLTLIATANQGSEATYESGFVIDKFPISRPNLTFSTLTVSNMSPEDSSIYLCSSRDTSPLEAFFGQGTRLTVV.